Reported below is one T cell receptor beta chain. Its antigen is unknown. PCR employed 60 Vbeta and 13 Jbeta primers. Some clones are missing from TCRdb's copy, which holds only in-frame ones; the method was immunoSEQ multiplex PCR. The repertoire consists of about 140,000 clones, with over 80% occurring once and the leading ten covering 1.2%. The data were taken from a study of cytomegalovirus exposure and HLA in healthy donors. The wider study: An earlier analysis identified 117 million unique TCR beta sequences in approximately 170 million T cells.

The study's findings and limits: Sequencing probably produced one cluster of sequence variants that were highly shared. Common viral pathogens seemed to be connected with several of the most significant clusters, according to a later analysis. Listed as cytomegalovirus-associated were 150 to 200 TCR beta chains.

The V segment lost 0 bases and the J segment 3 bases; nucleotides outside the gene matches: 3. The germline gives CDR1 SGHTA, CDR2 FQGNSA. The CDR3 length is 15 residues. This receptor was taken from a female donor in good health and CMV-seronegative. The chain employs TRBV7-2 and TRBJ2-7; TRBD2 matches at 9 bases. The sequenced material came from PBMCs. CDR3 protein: CASSLAGTSYYEQYF. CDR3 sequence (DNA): TGTGCCAGCAGCTTAGCCGGGACTAGCTACTACGAGCAGTACTTC.